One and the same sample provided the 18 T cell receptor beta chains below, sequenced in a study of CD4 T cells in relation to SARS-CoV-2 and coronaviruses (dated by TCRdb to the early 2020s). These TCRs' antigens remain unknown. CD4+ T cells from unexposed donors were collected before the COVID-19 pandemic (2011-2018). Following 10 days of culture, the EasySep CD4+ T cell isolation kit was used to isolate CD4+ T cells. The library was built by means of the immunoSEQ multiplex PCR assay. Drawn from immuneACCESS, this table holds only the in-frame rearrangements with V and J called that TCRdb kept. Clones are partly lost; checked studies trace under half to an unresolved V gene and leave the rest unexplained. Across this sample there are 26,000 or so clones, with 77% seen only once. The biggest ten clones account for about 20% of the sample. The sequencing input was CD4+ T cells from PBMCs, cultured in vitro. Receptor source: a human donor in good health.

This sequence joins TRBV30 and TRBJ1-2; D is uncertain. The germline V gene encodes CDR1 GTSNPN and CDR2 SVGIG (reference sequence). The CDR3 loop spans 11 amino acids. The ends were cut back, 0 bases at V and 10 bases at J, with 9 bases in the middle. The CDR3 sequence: CAWSVGEFYTF. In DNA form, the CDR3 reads TGTGCCTGGAGTGTAGGCGAGTTCTACACCTTC. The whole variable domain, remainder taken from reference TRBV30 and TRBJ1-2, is SQTIHQWPATLVQPVGSPLSLECTVEGTSNPNLYWYRQAAGRGLQLLFYSVGIGQISSEVPQNLSASRPQDRQFILSSKKLLLSDSGFYLCAWSVGEFYTFGSGTRLTVV.

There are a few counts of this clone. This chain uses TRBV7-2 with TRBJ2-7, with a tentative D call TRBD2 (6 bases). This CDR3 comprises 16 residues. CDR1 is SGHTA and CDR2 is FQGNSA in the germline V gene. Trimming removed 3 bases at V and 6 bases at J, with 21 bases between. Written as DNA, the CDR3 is TGTGCCAGCAGCTTCTCCGGAGGGACTGGGGCCCGCGAGCAGTACTTC. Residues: CASSFSGGTGAREQYF.

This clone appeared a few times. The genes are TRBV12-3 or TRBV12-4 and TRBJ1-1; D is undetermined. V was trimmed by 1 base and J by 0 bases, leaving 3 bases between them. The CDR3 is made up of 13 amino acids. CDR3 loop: CASSLGMNTEAFF. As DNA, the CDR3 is TGTGCCAGCAGTTTAGGTATGAACACTGAAGCTTTCTTT.

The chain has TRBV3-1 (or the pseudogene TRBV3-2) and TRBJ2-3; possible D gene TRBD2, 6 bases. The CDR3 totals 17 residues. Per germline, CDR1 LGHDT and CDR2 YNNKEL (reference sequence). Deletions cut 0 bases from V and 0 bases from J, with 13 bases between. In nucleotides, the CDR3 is TGTGCCAGCAGCCAAGATCGGAGCGGGCCAAGCACAGATACGCAGTATTTT. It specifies CASSQDRSGPSTDTQYF.

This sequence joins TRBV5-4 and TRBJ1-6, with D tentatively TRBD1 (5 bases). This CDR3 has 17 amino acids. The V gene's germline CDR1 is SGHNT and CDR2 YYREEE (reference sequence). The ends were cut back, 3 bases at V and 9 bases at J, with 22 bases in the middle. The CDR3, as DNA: TGTGCCAGCAGCTCAGTCGGGACGTATACCCCGAGTTCACCCCTCCACTTT. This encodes CASSSVGTYTPSSPLHF. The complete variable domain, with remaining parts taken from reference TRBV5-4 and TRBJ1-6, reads ETGVTQSPTHLIKTRGQQVTLRCSSQSGHNTVSWYQQALGQGPQFIFQYYREEENGRGNFPPRFSGLQFPNYSSELNVNALELDDSALYLCASSSVGTYTPSSPLHFGNGTRLTVT.

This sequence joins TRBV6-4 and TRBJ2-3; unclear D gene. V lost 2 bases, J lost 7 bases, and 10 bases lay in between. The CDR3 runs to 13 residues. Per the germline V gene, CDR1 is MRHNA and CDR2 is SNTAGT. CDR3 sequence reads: CASSDQGLNTQYF. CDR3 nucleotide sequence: TGTGCCAGCAGTGACCAAGGGTTAAATACGCAGTATTTT.

The CDR3: CAWSIDKSEAFF. For the CDR3, the DNA is TGTGCCTGGAGTATCGACAAAAGTGAAGCTTTCTTT. The chain has TRBV30 and TRBJ1-1, with no clear D. This CDR3 region has 12 residues. Trimming left V 2 bases short and J 7 bases short, with 11 bases between. Germline V gene lookup returns CDR1 GTSNPN and CDR2 SVGIG (reference sequence).

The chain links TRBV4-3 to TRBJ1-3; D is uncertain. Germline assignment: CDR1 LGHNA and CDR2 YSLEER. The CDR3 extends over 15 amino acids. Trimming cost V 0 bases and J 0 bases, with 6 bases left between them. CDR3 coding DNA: TGCGCCAGCAGCCAAGATATAGTCTCTGGAAACACCATATATTTT. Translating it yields CASSQDIVSGNTIYF.

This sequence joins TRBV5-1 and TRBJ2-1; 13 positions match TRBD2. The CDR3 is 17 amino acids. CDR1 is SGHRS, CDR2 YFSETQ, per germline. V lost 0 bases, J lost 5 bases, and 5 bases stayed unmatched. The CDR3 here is CASSLAPTSGRNNEQFF. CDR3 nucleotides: TGCGCCAGCAGCTTGGCTCCGACTAGCGGGAGGAACAATGAGCAGTTCTTC.

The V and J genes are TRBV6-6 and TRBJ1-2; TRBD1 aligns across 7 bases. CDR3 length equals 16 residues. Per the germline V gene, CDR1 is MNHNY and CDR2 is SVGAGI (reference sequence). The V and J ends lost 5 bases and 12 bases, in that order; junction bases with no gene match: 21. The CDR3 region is CASSRTNGQGEESDTF. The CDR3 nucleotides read TGTGCCAGCAGTCGAACGAACGGGCAGGGGGAAGAGAGTGACACCTTC.

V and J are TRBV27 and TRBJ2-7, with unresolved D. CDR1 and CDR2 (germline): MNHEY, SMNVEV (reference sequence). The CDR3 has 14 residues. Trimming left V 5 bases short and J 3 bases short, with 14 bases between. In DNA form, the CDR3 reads TGTGCCAGCAGTACAAACCCTCGCAGCTACGAGCAGTACTTC. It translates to CASSTNPRSYEQYF.

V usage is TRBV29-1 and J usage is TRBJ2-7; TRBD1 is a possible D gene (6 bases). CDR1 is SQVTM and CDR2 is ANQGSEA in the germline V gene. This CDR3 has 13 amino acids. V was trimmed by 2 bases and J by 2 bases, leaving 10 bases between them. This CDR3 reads CSVESGQTYEQYF. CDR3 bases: TGCAGCGTTGAATCGGGACAAACCTACGAGCAGTACTTC.

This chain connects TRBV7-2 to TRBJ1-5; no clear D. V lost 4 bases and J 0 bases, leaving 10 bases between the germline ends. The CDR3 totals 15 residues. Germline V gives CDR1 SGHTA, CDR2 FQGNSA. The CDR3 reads CASSYWGSSNQPQHF. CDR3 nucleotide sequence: TGTGCCAGCAGCTACTGGGGATCTAGCAATCAGCCCCAGCATTTT.

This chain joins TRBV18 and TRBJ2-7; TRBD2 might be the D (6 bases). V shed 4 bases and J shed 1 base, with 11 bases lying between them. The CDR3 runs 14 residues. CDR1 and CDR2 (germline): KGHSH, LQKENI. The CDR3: CASSQLEGSYEQYF. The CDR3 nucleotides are TGTGCCAGCTCACAACTGGAGGGTTCCTACGAGCAGTACTTC.

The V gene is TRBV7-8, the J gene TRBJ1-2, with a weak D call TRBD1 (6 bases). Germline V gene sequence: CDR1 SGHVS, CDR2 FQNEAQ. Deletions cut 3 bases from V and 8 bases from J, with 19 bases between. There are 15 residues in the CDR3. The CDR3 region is CASSFIRQDRAGYTF. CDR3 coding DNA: TGTGCCAGCAGCTTCATACGACAGGACCGGGCGGGCTACACCTTC.

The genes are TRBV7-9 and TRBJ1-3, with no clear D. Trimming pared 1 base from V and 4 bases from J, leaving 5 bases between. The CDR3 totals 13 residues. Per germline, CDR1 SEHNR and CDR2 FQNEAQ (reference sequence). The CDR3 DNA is TGTGCCAGCAGCTTAGATTACGGAAACACCATATATTTT. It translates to CASSLDYGNTIYF.

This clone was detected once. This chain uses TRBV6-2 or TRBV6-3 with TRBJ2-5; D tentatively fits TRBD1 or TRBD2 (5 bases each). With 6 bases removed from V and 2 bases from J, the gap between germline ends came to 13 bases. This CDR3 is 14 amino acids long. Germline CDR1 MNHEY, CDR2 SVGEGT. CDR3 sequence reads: CASSPGTVQETQYF. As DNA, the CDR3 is TGTGCCAGCAGCCCCGGGACCGTACAAGAGACCCAGTACTTC.

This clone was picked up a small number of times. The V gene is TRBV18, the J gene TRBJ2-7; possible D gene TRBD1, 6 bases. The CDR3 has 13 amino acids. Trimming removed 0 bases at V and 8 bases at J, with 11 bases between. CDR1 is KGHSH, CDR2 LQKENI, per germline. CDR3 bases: TGTGCCAGCTCACCACCGACAGGAATTCAGCAGTACTTC. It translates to CASSPPTGIQQYF.